These 20 T cell receptor beta chains came from one sample sequenced in a study of blood T cell repertoires in COVID-19. Assay used: immunoSEQ multiplex PCR; TCRdb lists only in-frame clones, some missing. This sample has 200,000 to 250,000 clones, with roughly nine tenths found just once. Source material: PBMCs or T cells enriched from blood (not recorded which). The receptor set was obtained from a woman aged 25-40 years who had recovered from COVID-19.

V is TRBV11-3 and J is TRBJ2-5; TRBD2 matches at 8 bases. The CDR3 spans 13 residues. With 2 bases clipped from V and 4 bases from J, the junction kept 0 bases outside the gene matches. Looked up from germline, CDR1 is SGHNT and CDR2 is YENEEA. CDR3 protein: CASSLTSGETQYF. In DNA form, the CDR3 reads TGTGCCAGCAGCTTAACTAGCGGAGAGACCCAGTACTTC.

The V call is TRBV6-5, the J call TRBJ2-4; weak D call: TRBD1 (5 bases). The CDR3 sequence is 15 residues long. Germline-derived CDR1 and CDR2 are MNHEY and SVGAGI. V was cut by 5 bases and J by 0 bases, with 11 bases left in between. For the CDR3, the DNA is TGTGCCAGCAGTCAAAGCAGGGTAGCCAAAAACATTCAGTACTTC. It is translated as CASSQSRVAKNIQYF.

The chain carries TRBV18 and TRBJ2-5, with D possibly being TRBD1 (7 bases). The CDR3 has 14 amino acids. V was pared by 2 bases and J by 2 bases, with 9 bases between. Germline-derived CDR1 and CDR2 are KGHSH and LQKENI. The CDR3 DNA reads TGTGCCAGCTCACCAGCAGGGGGGCAAGAGACCCAGTACTTC. This gives the protein CASSPAGGQETQYF.

J is TRBJ1-2 and V is TRBV29-1; D might be TRBD1 (5 bases). The CDR3 loop spans 12 amino acids. In germline, CDR1 is SQVTM, CDR2 ANQGSEA. V was clipped by 3 bases and J by 8 bases, with 13 bases between them. CDR3 region: CSVDGQGGGYTF. CDR3 DNA: TGCAGCGTTGATGGGCAGGGTGGGGGCTACACCTTC.

The genes are TRBV5-1 and TRBJ2-2, with D perhaps matching TRBD1 (5 bases). Trimming removed 5 bases from V and 4 bases from J, with 12 bases in between. This CDR3 contains 14 residues. CDR1 is SGHRS, CDR2 YFSETQ, per germline. The CDR3: CASRWGSSTGELFF. The CDR3 DNA follows: TGCGCCAGCAGATGGGGCTCTAGCACCGGGGAGCTGTTTTTT.

The rearrangement joins TRBV5-1 to TRBJ2-7, with 13 bases fitting TRBD2. Losses at the gene ends were 5 bases for V and 5 bases for J; bases not matched to a gene: 10. The CDR3 runs to 16 residues. From germline, CDR1 is SGHRS and CDR2 YFSETQ. CDR3 sequence (DNA): TGCGCCAGCAGTCGACTAGCGGGGGGCCAATCCCACGAGCAGTACTTC. This translates into CASSRLAGGQSHEQYF. The full variable domain, with the rest looked up from reference TRBV5-1 and TRBJ2-7, is KAGVTQTPRYLIKTRGQQVTLSCSPISGHRSVSWYQQTPGQGLQFLFEYFSETQRNKGNFPGRFSGRQFSNSRSEMNVSTLELGDSALYLCASSRLAGGQSHEQYFGPGTRLTVT.

The chain carries TRBV4-1 and TRBJ2-3; weak D call: TRBD2 (5 bases). The V end was cut by 0 bases, the J end by 0 bases, with 7 bases between. The germline V gene encodes CDR1 MGHRA and CDR2 YSYEKL. The CDR3 runs 15 residues. CDR3 sequence reads: CASSQETGSTDTQYF. The CDR3 coding sequence is TGCGCCAGCAGCCAAGAAACGGGGAGCACAGATACGCAGTATTTT.

V usage is TRBV3-1 (or the pseudogene TRBV3-2) and J usage is TRBJ2-7; 8 nucleotides align to TRBD1. Germline-derived CDR1 and CDR2 are LGHDT and YNNKEL (reference sequence). The trim removed 4 bases at V and 7 bases at J, leaving 12 bases unmatched. This CDR3 is built from 15 residues. CDR3 sequence reads: CASSRGQGPIWEQYF. The CDR3 DNA sequence: TGTGCCAGCAGCCGAGGACAGGGACCCATTTGGGAGCAGTACTTC.

The chain employs TRBV7-9 and TRBJ2-3; 8 bases map to TRBD2. The CDR3 consists of 16 residues. Germline V lookup: CDR1 SEHNR, CDR2 FQNEAQ (reference sequence). J lost 2 bases, V lost 1 base, and 5 bases had no gene match. The CDR3 is CASSLVGGAFTDTQYF. In DNA, the CDR3 is TGTGCCAGCAGCTTAGTCGGGGGGGCGTTCACAGATACGCAGTATTTT.

The gene calls are TRBV6-1 and TRBJ2-5; TRBD2 is a possible D gene (7 bases). There are 16 residues in the CDR3. V gave up 0 bases and J gave up 4 bases, with 15 bases separating them. Germline V CDR1 and CDR2: MNHNS, SASEGT. The CDR3 DNA sequence: TGTGCCAGCAGTGAAGCGAAGGGAGGGGGACGAGAGACCCAGTACTTC. It is translated as CASSEAKGGGRETQYF.

V gene TRBV6-1 combines with J gene TRBJ1-2; D uncertain. Trimming removed 0 bases from V and 9 bases from J, with 11 bases in between. Germline lookup yields CDR1 MNHNS and CDR2 SASEGT. The CDR3 covers 13 residues. The CDR3: CASSEAWSSSYTF. CDR3 nucleotides: TGTGCCAGCAGTGAAGCTTGGAGCAGCAGCTACACCTTC.

The rearrangement joins TRBV7-2 to TRBJ2-2; no firm D call. V lost 5 bases and J lost 1, with 5 bases in between. The CDR3 covers 13 residues. Germline V gene sequence: CDR1 SGHTA, CDR2 FQGNSA. Here the CDR3 reads CASSTENTGELFF. The CDR3 bases are TGTGCCAGCAGCACAGAGAACACCGGGGAGCTGTTTTTT.

The chain recombines TRBV14 with TRBJ2-3; 9 bases are a match to TRBD1. The length of the CDR3 is 14 residues. Germline values: CDR1 SGHDN, CDR2 FVKESK. J gave up 7 bases and V 4 bases, and 6 bases lay outside the gene matches. The CDR3 coding sequence is TGTGCCAGCAGCCCCGGGACAGGGAGTCATACGCAGTATTTT. Translating it yields CASSPGTGSHTQYF.

This rearrangement joins TRBV7-2 to TRBJ2-3; the D is unclear. The CDR3 has 14 residues. V shed 3 bases and J shed 5 bases, with 12 bases lying between them. Germline V gene data show CDR1 as SGHTA and CDR2 as FQGNSA. The CDR3 DNA follows: TGTGCCAGCAGCTTTACTCCCCCCATAGATACGCAGTATTTT. Translating it yields CASSFTPPIDTQYF.

V and J are TRBV7-3 and TRBJ2-3, with TRBD1 matching over 7 bases. The CDR3 sequence is 14 residues long. V shed 5 bases, J shed 4 bases, and the junction held 6 bases outside the gene matches. The germline V gene has CDR1 SGHTA and CDR2 FQGTGA. This chain's CDR3 is CASSPYRGADTQYF. DNA for the CDR3: TGTGCCAGCAGCCCGTACAGGGGCGCAGATACGCAGTATTTT.

The rearrangement joins TRBV4-3 to TRBJ1-3; the D is unclear. V lost 0 bases to trimming and J lost 4 bases, with 19 bases between them. Germline values: CDR1 LGHNA, CDR2 YSLEER. The CDR3 spans 18 residues. CDR3 in amino acids: CASSQELPKTSSGNTIYF. As DNA, the CDR3 is TGCGCCAGCAGCCAAGAACTACCCAAAACGAGTTCGGGAAACACCATATATTTT.

The chain recombines TRBV4-3 with TRBJ2-6; the D is unclear. Germline CDR1 reads LGHNA; CDR2 reads YSLEER. The CDR3 is 15 amino acids. Trimming cost V 5 bases and J 0 bases, with 8 bases left between them. The CDR3 reads CASSRRSSGANVLTF. The CDR3 region has the DNA TGCGCCAGCAGCAGAAGGAGCTCTGGGGCCAACGTCCTGACTTTC.

V gene TRBV4-3 combines with J gene TRBJ2-2; weak D call: TRBD1 (6 bases). V was trimmed by 0 bases and J by 5 bases, leaving 13 bases between them. CDR3 size: 16 residues. Germline V lookup: CDR1 LGHNA, CDR2 YSLEER. CDR3 sequence: CASSQDRDILTGELFF. DNA for the CDR3: TGCGCCAGCAGCCAAGATCGGGACATCCTTACCGGGGAGCTGTTTTTT.

The chain joins TRBV19 to TRBJ2-2; a possible D gene is TRBD2 (6 bases). Germline-derived CDR1 and CDR2 are LNHDA and SQIVND (reference sequence). V lost 2 bases and J 5 bases, leaving 9 bases between the germline ends. This CDR3 region has 14 residues. CDR3: CASSITGETGELFF. CDR3 DNA sequence: TGTGCCAGTAGTATAACGGGGGAAACCGGGGAGCTGTTTTTT.

The genes are TRBV6-5 and TRBJ1-2, with D maybe TRBD1 (5 bases). CDR1 is MNHEY, CDR2 SVGAGI, per germline. This CDR3 is 15 amino acids long. Trimming pared 7 bases from V and 5 bases from J, leaving 20 bases between. The chain's CDR3 is CASTEWGEERYGYTF. CDR3 in DNA: TGTGCCAGCACCGAGTGGGGGGAAGAGCGATATGGCTACACCTTC.